This T cell receptor beta chain was retrieved from a study of T cell changes during pregnancy in multiple sclerosis. This CDR3 is 17 amino acids long. The trim removed 0 bases at V and 6 bases at J, leaving 11 bases unmatched. CDR1 is SGHAT and CDR2 is FQNNGV in the germline V gene. The assay was immunoSEQ multiplex PCR, and TCRdb's table has in-frame clones only and misses some. The data hold roughly 31,000 clones, with approximately 88% observed a single time. Sample: CD8+ T cells from peripheral blood mononuclear cells, taken before pregnancy. The rearrangement uses TRBV11-2 and TRBJ1-2, with TRBD1 identical over 9 bases. The TCR sequence derives from a female donor with multiple sclerosis, enrolled in a pregnancy study. CDR3 coding DNA: TGTGCCAGCAGCTTAGACCCGACAGGGGGGGGCTATGATGGCTACACCTTC. Its protein product is CASSLDPTGGGYDGYTF.